Shown below are 22 T cell receptor beta chains from a single sample sequenced in a study of blood T cell repertoires in COVID-19. Some clones are missing from TCRdb's copy, which holds only in-frame ones; the method was immunoSEQ multiplex PCR. The sample lists some 31,000 clones; around 74% were seen once. The sequenced sample was peripheral blood. These receptors originate from a woman in her seventies with active or convalescent COVID-19.

By proportion, this clone is medium-sized. The chain employs TRBV12-1 and TRBJ2-1; the table gives TRBD2 as D, unverified against the DNA. TRBV12-1 is termed a pseudogene. The CDR3 has 19 residues. CDR3 nucleotides: TGTGCCAGCAGCTCTGTCCTAGCGGGAGCATTGGTGTCCTACAATGAGCAGTTCTTC. Amino acid sequence: CASSSVLAGALVSYNEQFF.

The chain is built from TRBV5-1 and TRBJ1-3; the D gene is possibly TRBD1 (5 bases). Deletions cut 0 bases from V and 2 bases from J, with 15 bases between. The CDR3 totals 17 residues. Germline V gene data show CDR1 as SGHRS and CDR2 as YFSETQ. The DNA of the CDR3 is TGCGCCAGCAGCTTGGCCGGGGGTCAGGGAACTGGAAACACCATATATTTT. Translation gives CASSLAGGQGTGNTIYF.

V usage is TRBV29-1 and J usage is TRBJ1-4; D is ambiguous. CDR3 length: 15 amino acids. Between the trimmed V and J ends, which lost 7 bases and 0 bases, there was a span of 15 bases. The germline CDR1 and CDR2 sequences are SQVTM and ANQGSEA. The CDR3 DNA follows: TGCAGCGCCCTAGACTGGGGAGCAACTAATGAAAAACTGTTTTTT. This encodes CSALDWGATNEKLFF. The full variable domain, completed using reference TRBV29-1 and TRBJ1-4, is SAVISQKPSRDICQRGTSLTIQCQVDSQVTMMFWYRQQPGQSLTLIATANQGSEATYESGFVIDKFPISRPNLTFSTLTVSNMSPEDSSIYLCSALDWGATNEKLFFGSGTQLSVL.

The V and J genes are TRBV7-2 and TRBJ2-3; perhaps TRBD2 as D (6 bases). Trimming took 1 base from V and 1 from J, leaving 15 bases between them. The CDR3 spans 17 residues. Per the germline V gene, CDR1 is SGHTA and CDR2 is FQGNSA. This CDR3 reads CASSLDGSGGGTDTQYF. CDR3 in DNA: TGTGCCAGCAGCTTAGATGGTAGCGGTGGGGGCACAGATACGCAGTATTTT. Using reference TRBV7-2 and TRBJ2-3 for the parts outside the CDR3, the full variable domain is GAGVSQSPSNKVTEKGKDVELRCDPISGHTALYWYRQSLGQGLEFLIYFQGNSAPDKSGLPSDRFSAERTGGSVSTLTIQRTQQEDSAVYLCASSLDGSGGGTDTQYFGPGTRLTVL.

The rearrangement uses TRBV25-1 and TRBJ2-3; 7 bases map to TRBD1. The V gene's germline CDR1 is MGHDK and CDR2 SYGVNS. The length of the CDR3 is 15 residues. V gave up 3 bases and J gave up 4 bases; unmatched junction bases: 7. CDR3 protein: CASSDNRGLADTQYF. CDR3 nucleotide sequence: TGTGCCAGCAGTGACAACAGGGGTTTGGCAGATACGCAGTATTTT.

This rearrangement joins TRBV6-5 to TRBJ2-7, with D possibly matching TRBD1 (5 bases). Germline V gene data show CDR1 as MNHEY and CDR2 as SVGAGI. Trimming removed 7 bases at V and 2 bases at J, with 12 bases between. CDR3 length: 13 amino acids. As DNA, the CDR3 is TGTGCCAGCAACCGAGCAGGGACCTACGAGCAGTACTTC. Translation gives CASNRAGTYEQYF.

The J gene is TRBJ2-7, the V gene TRBV21-1; TRBD1 is taken as the D call from the table, unchecked against the DNA. TRBV21-1 is a documented pseudogene. The CDR3 totals 13 residues. In DNA, the CDR3 is TGTGCCAGCAGCAAAGGGACAGGGGGCGAGCAGTACTTC. This translates into CASSKGTGGEQYF.

V is TRBV30 and J is TRBJ1-1; D is unclear. Germline CDR1 and CDR2: GTSNPN and SVGIG (reference sequence). V was trimmed by 6 bases and J by 3 bases, leaving 8 bases between them. The CDR3 loop spans 11 amino acids. CDR3 nucleotides: TGTGCCTGCGGACGGGACACTGAAGCTTTCTTT. Its protein product is CACGRDTEAFF. Together with reference TRBV30 and TRBJ1-1, the CDR3 gives the full variable domain: SQTIHQWPATLVQPVGSPLSLECTVEGTSNPNLYWYRQAAGRGLQLLFYSVGIGQISSEVPQNLSASRPQDRQFILSSKKLLLSDSGFYLCACGRDTEAFFGQGTRLTVV.

For this clone: The conserved final phenylalanine or tryptophan is absent from the CDR3, which likely points to a read error. It is unclear where the CDR3 begins or ends on the DNA, so no DNA is shown, and the CDR3 is as TCRdb lists it. CDR3 residues: CASSQGRQGVLL. The genes are TRBV3-1 (or the pseudogene TRBV3-2) and TRBJ1-1; the table assigns TRBD1, which was not confirmed against the DNA. Germline V gene data show CDR1 as LGHDT and CDR2 as YNNKEL (reference sequence). The CDR3 has 12 residues if both end residues are counted.

The rearrangement joins TRBV3-1 (or the pseudogene TRBV3-2) to TRBJ1-2, with D hard to call. Trimming removed 0 bases at V and 0 bases at J, with 5 bases between. This CDR3 comprises 14 residues. Germline V lookup: CDR1 LGHDT, CDR2 YNNKEL (reference sequence). CDR3 loop: CASSQELSNYGYTF. The CDR3 coding sequence is TGTGCCAGCAGCCAAGAATTATCTAACTATGGCTACACCTTC.

The V and J genes are TRBV6-5 and TRBJ1-2, with 7 bases matching TRBD1. The length of the CDR3 is 15 residues. V lost 0 bases and J lost 4; bases outside the gene matches: 5. CDR1 MNHEY and CDR2 SVGAGI come from the germline V gene. The CDR3 spells CASSYSGGGGYGYTF. The CDR3 DNA reads as TGTGCCAGCAGTTACTCAGGGGGCGGAGGCTATGGCTACACCTTC.

The chain employs TRBV19 and TRBJ1-2; D may be TRBD1 (6 bases). V gave up 0 bases and J gave up 8 bases, with 13 bases separating them. Germline loops: CDR1 LNHDA, CDR2 SQIVND (reference sequence). There are 14 residues in the CDR3. The CDR3 DNA reads as TGTGCCAGTAGTATAGATAGGACAGCACTCGGCTACACCTTC. Encoded protein: CASSIDRTALGYTF.

The J gene is TRBJ1-1, the V gene TRBV29-1, with TRBD1 matching over 8 bases. Trimming cost V 8 bases and J 6 bases; bases outside gene matches: 11. The germline V gene encodes CDR1 SQVTM and CDR2 ANQGSEA. CDR3 length equals 13 residues. This CDR3 is CSTDRGRNSEAFF. The CDR3 DNA sequence: TGCAGCACCGACAGGGGCCGAAACTCTGAAGCTTTCTTT.

This chain uses TRBV28 with TRBJ2-1; the match to TRBD2 covers 8 bases. Germline V CDR1 and CDR2: MDHEN, SYDVKM. This CDR3 is built from 8 residues. CDR3 DNA: TGTGTGACGGGACTAGGGTTCTTC. It yields the protein CVTGLGFF. Full variable domain (outside the CDR3, taken from reference TRBV28 and TRBJ2-1): DVKVTQSSRYLVKRTGEKVFLECVQDMDHENMFWYRQDPGLGLRLIYFSYDVKMKEKGDIPEGYSVSREKKERFSLILESASTNQTSMYLCVTGLGFFGPGTRLTVL.

The chain carries TRBV6-6 and TRBJ2-2; 11 positions match TRBD1. After removal of 6 bases from V and 0 bases from J, the junction contained 3 bases not matched to a gene. The length of the CDR3 is 16 residues. Germline CDR1 reads MNHNY; CDR2 reads SVGAGI (reference sequence). This CDR3 is CASRRTGGANTGELFF. DNA for the CDR3: TGTGCCAGCAGGCGGACAGGGGGCGCGAACACCGGGGAGCTGTTTTTT.

V gene TRBV19 combines with J gene TRBJ1-1, with TRBD1 matching over 12 bases. Germline CDR1 is LNHDA and CDR2 is SQIVND (reference sequence). The CDR3 sequence is 19 residues long. Trimming removed 3 bases from V and 0 bases from J; junction bases left unmatched: 11. CDR3 loop: CASSILTGGTGGMNTEAFF. The CDR3 region has the DNA TGTGCCAGTAGTATCCTAACCGGGGGGACAGGGGGCATGAACACTGAAGCTTTCTTT.

This CDR3 reads CSVLAGGSYYEQYF. The CDR3 DNA follows: TGCAGCGTGCTAGCGGGGGGGTCCTACTACGAGCAGTACTTC. The chain uses TRBV29-1 and TRBJ2-7; 12 bases are a match to TRBD2. Germline CDR1 is SQVTM and CDR2 is ANQGSEA. This CDR3 is 14 amino acids long. Losses at the gene ends were 6 bases for V and 3 bases for J; bases not matched to a gene: 6.

The V and J genes are TRBV4-1 and TRBJ2-1, with 11 bases lining up with TRBD2. V trimming: 8 bases; J trimming: 10 bases; junction bases outside the gene matches: 13. This CDR3 is built from 15 residues. Germline V lookup: CDR1 MGHRA, CDR2 YSYEKL. Written as DNA, the CDR3 is TGCGCCAGCGGACCGGGACTAGCGGTCCTTGGGGAGCAGTTCTTC. Its protein product is CASGPGLAVLGEQFF.

This clone was counted a few times. The V call is TRBV13, the J call TRBJ1-2; D gene uncertain. Between the trimmed V and J ends, which lost 0 bases and 8 bases, there was a span of 7 bases. This CDR3 is 12 amino acids long. The germline V gene encodes CDR1 PRHDT and CDR2 FYEKMQ (reference sequence). The CDR3: CASSLGTLGYTF. DNA for the CDR3: TGTGCCAGCAGCTTAGGGACTTTAGGCTACACCTTC. The entire variable domain, with the rest obtained from reference TRBV13 and TRBJ1-2, is as follows: AAGVIQSPRHLIKEKRETATLKCYPIPRHDTVYWYQQGPGQDPQFLISFYEKMQSDKGSIPDRFSAQQFSDYHSELNMSSLELGDSALYFCASSLGTLGYTFGSGTRLTVV.

This chain uses TRBV11-2 with TRBJ2-3; D gene uncertain. The CDR3 is 15 amino acids. V was clipped by 5 bases and J by 1 base, with 13 bases between them. The germline V gene has CDR1 SGHAT and CDR2 FQNNGV. The CDR3 is CASSPRQVRTDTQYF. The CDR3 DNA sequence: TGTGCCAGCAGCCCCCGCCAGGTCCGCACAGATACGCAGTATTTT. Variable domain in full (rest from reference TRBV11-2 and TRBJ2-3): EAGVAQSPRYKIIEKRQSVAFWCNPISGHATLYWYQQILGQGPKLLIQFQNNGVVDDSQLPKDRFSAERLKGVDSTLKIQPAKLEDSAVYLCASSPRQVRTDTQYFGPGTRLTVL.

The chain has TRBV28 and TRBJ1-3; D remains unclear. Per the germline V gene, CDR1 is MDHEN and CDR2 is SYDVKM. This CDR3 has 13 amino acids. The V and J ends lost 7 bases and 2 bases respectively, with 9 bases between them. This CDR3 is CASTHFTGNTIYF. The CDR3 bases are TGTGCCAGCACCCACTTCACTGGAAACACCATATATTTT.

The rearrangement joins TRBV3-1 (or the pseudogene TRBV3-2) to TRBJ2-7, with a tentative D call TRBD2 (6 bases). Germline V gives CDR1 LGHDT, CDR2 YNNKEL (reference sequence). Trimming shortened V by 1 base and J by 6 bases, and 10 bases separated the two germline ends. CDR3 size: 13 residues. The CDR3 DNA follows: TGTGCCAGCAGCCAAGGGTGGGGAGGCGAGCAGTACTTC. It encodes CASSQGWGGEQYF.